This TCR beta chain was captured in a study of T-cell memory formation after mild COVID-19. Findings and limits, study-wide: Mostly located in CM and EM were contracting CD4+ clones, with contracting CD8+ clones located in EMRA. Contracting clones from day 15 to 85 had balanced CD4/CD8; later expanders favoured CD4+.

The CDR3 runs 16 residues. The V gene's germline CDR1 is SGHAT and CDR2 FQNNGV. The V end was cut by 5 bases, the J end by 1 base, with 15 bases between. This clonotype was seen only a few times. Its antigen remains unidentified. TCRdb reprocessed the 5' RACE reads via MiXCR and lists one record per CDR3 protein. The sample shows some 210,000 distinct CDR3 sequences, about 10% of them seen only once. The specimen sequenced was PBMCs or a T cell subset sorted from them (not recorded which). This TCR derives from a young man who had mild COVID-19 (a few samples of this study predate the infection). Cell type and time point are not known. This chain uses TRBV11-2 with TRBJ2-4; D is perhaps TRBD1 (6 bases). Written as DNA, the CDR3 is TGTGCCAGCAGCCTACCCTCAGGGGATGCCAAAAACATTCAGTACTTC. It codes for CASSLPSGDAKNIQYF.